Here is one T cell receptor (beta chain) with its context. Its matching antigen is unknown. These data originate in a study of response to subunit inactivated influenza vaccine. Points from the study as a whole: That few new T cells are recruited by each seasonal influenza vaccination was the authors' suggestion.

V was cut by 2 bases and J by 4 bases, with 8 bases left in between. The CDR3 consists of 13 residues. In TCRdb, the RT-PCR reads were re-called with MiXCR into one record per CDR3 protein. The data hold hundreds of thousands of distinct CDR3 sequences, with roughly 27% observed a single time. V is TRBV12-3 or TRBV12-4 and J is TRBJ1-2, with D uncertain. The clonotype comes from a man aged 50 or older who received an inactivated influenza vaccine. The source was CD4+ T cells sorted from PBMCs, collected roughly 5 days after vaccination. For the CDR3, the DNA is TGTGCCAGCAGTTTAACCCTGGGCTATGGCTACACCTTC. It translates to CASSLTLGYGYTF.